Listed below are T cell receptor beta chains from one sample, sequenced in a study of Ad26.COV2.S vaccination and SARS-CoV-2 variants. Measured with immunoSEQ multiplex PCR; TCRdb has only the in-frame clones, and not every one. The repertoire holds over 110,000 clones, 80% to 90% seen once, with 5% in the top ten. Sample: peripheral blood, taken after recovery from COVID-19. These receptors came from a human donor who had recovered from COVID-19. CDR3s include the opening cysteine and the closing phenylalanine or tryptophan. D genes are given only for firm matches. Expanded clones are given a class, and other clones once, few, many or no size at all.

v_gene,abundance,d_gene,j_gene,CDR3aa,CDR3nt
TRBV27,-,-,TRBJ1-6,CASSRHPRVGPNNSPLHF,TGTGCCAGCAGTAGACACCCCAGGGTTGGACCCAATAATTCACCCCTCCACTTT
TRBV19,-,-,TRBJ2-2,CASCGNGQLNTGELFF,TGTGCCAGTTGCGGGAATGGACAGTTGAACACCGGGGAGCTGTTTTTT
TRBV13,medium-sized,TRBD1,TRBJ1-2,CASRAPGQVLQGYTF,TGTGCCAGCAGGGCCCCGGGACAGGTCCTCCAAGGCTACACCTTC
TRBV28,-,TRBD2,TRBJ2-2,CASVPRLAGDGELFF,TGTGCCAGCGTACCGAGACTAGCGGGGGACGGGGAGCTGTTTTTT
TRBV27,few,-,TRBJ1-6,CASTWSSYNSPLHF,TGTGCCAGCACCTGGAGCTCCTATAATTCACCCCTCCACTTT
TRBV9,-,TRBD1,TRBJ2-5,CASSVGRGGTGVVETQYF,TGTGCCAGCAGCGTAGGGCGTGGAGGGACAGGGGTGGTAGAGACCCAGTACTTC
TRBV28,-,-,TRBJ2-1,CASSSNFRVGEQFF,TGTGCCAGCAGTTCAAACTTCAGGGTGGGGGAGCAGTTCTTC
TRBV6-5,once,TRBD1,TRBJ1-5,CASSSGTGDSNQPQHF,TGTGCCAGCAGTTCCGGGACAGGAGATAGCAATCAGCCCCAGCATTTT
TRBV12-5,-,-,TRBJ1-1,CASGLVGNTGTPDSMNTEAFF,TGTGCTAGTGGTTTGGTGGGCAATACAGGGACACCGGATTCCATGAACACTGAAGCTTTCTTT
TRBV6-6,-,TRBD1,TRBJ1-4,CASSPTGGGSEKLFF,TGTGCCAGCAGTCCGACAGGGGGCGGGAGTGAAAAACTGTTTTTT
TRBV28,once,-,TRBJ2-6,CASSSRPSGANVLTF,TGTGCCAGCAGTTCGAGGCCTTCTGGGGCCAACGTCCTGACTTTC
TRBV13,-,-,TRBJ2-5,CASSPSGAQETQYF,TGTGCCAGCAGCCCTTCCGGGGCCCAAGAGACCCAGTACTTC
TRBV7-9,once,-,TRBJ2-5,CASSLVALEGIETQYF,TGTGCCAGCAGCTTAGTGGCGTTAGAAGGGATTGAGACCCAGTACTTC
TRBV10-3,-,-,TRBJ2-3,CAISRDGNSGDTQYF,TGTGCCATCAGTAGGGACGGCAACTCGGGGGATACGCAGTATTTT
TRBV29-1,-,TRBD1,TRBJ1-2,CSVDRAGGDYGYTF,TGCAGCGTTGATAGGGCAGGGGGAGACTATGGCTACACCTTC
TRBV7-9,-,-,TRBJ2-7,CASSLGGAVDEQYF,TGTGCCAGCAGCTTGGGGGGGGCGGTCGACGAGCAGTACTTC
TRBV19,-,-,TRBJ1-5,CASSPRPLGVGQPQHF,TGTGCCAGTAGTCCCCGACCTTTGGGGGTCGGCCAGCCCCAGCATTTT
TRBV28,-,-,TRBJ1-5,CASSLSGIGSNQPQHF,TGTGCCAGCAGTTTGTCAGGCATAGGTAGCAATCAGCCCCAGCATTTT
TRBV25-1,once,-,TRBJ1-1,CASRKGGNTEAFF,TGTGCCAGCAGGAAGGGTGGGAACACTGAAGCTTTCTTT
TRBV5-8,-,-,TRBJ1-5,CASSLGGGHGQPQHF,TGTGCCAGCAGCTTGGGTGGGGGACACGGTCAGCCCCAGCATTTT
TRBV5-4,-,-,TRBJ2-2,CASSLAGITGELFF,TGTGCCAGCAGCTTAGCAGGGATCACCGGGGAGCTGTTTTTT
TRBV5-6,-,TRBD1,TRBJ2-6,CASSLDFGDRGSGANVLTF,TGTGCCAGCAGCTTGGATTTCGGGGACAGGGGGTCCGGGGCCAACGTCCTGACTTTC
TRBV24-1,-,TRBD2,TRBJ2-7,CATSRDYVLYEQYF,TGTGCCACCTCTAGGGACTACGTTCTCTACGAGCAGTACTTC
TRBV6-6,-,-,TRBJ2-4,CASSSSLAKNIQYF,TGTGCCAGCAGTAGTAGCTTAGCCAAAAACATTCAGTACTTC
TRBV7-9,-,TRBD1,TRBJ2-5,CASSPIGTGAGETQYF,TGTGCCAGCAGCCCTATCGGGACAGGGGCGGGAGAGACCCAGTACTTC
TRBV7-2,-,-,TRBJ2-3,CASRNTDTQYF,TGTGCCAGCCGAAACACAGATACGCAGTATTTT
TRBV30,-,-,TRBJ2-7,CAWRASHYEQYF,TGTGCCTGGAGGGCTAGTCACTACGAGCAGTACTTC
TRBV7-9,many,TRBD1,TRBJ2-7,CASSPGQDPRREQYF,TGTGCCAGCAGCCCCGGACAGGATCCTCGTCGGGAGCAGTACTTC
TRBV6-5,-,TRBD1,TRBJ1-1,CATGVGTAPTEAFF,TGTGCCACCGGAGTGGGGACAGCACCCACTGAAGCTTTCTTT
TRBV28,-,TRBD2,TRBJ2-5,CASSLRGGGETQYF,TGTGCCAGCAGTCTTCGGGGGGGCGGGGAGACCCAGTACTTC
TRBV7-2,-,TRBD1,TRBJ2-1,CASSHRQGFQEQFF,TGTGCCAGCAGTCACCGACAGGGGTTTCAGGAGCAGTTCTTC
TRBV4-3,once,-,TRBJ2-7,CASSQGRGASYEQYF,TGCGCCAGCAGCCAAGGGAGGGGGGCGAGCTACGAGCAGTACTTC
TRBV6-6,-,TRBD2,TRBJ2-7,CASSPSAGGDEQYF,TGTGCCAGCAGTCCGTCGGCGGGGGGGGACGAGCAGTACTTC
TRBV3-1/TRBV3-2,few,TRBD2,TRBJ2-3,CASRLYGTSGGTDTQYF,TGTGCCAGCAGACTCTATGGGACTAGCGGGGGCACAGATACGCAGTATTTT
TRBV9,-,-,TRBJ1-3,CASSVGLSSGNTIYF,TGTGCCAGCAGCGTAGGGTTGAGCTCTGGAAACACCATATATTTT
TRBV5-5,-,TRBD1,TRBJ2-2,CASSLKDRGNTGELFF,TGTGCCAGCAGCTTGAAAGACAGGGGGAACACCGGGGAGCTGTTTTTT
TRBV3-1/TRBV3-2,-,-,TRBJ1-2,CASSQAGSGYTF,TGTGCCAGCAGCCAAGCGGGTAGCGGCTACACCTTC
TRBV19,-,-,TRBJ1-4,CASSVTTTNEKLFF,TGTGCCAGTAGTGTCACTACAACTAATGAAAAACTGTTTTTT
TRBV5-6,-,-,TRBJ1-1,CASRKAVNTEAFF,TGTGCCAGCCGAAAGGCCGTGAACACTGAAGCTTTCTTT
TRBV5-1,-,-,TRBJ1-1,CASSLLSAPLTEAFF,TGCGCCAGCAGCTTGTTGTCAGCCCCATTAACTGAAGCTTTCTTT
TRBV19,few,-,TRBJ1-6,CASSIIGNDSPLHF,TGTGCCAGTAGTATAATCGGGAATGATTCACCCCTCCACTTT
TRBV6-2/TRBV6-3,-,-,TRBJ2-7,CASSTSYEQYF,TGTGCCAGCAGTACAAGCTACGAGCAGTACTTC